The clone carrying this T cell receptor beta chain was recorded a few times. Time point described: pretreatment peripheral blood. The data belong to a study of PD-L1 blockade in urothelial cancer. As for the study in general: Twenty-five of 29 patients were males with bladder-origin urothelial cancer.

Libraries were prepared by immunoSEQ multiplex PCR; TCRdb keeps only in-frame clonotypes and omits some of them. The sample comprises roughly 95,000 clones, 80% to 90% of which are singletons, and 2% to 2.5% rests with the top ten. This CDR3 contains 14 residues. V lost 4 bases and J lost 2; bases outside the gene matches: 2. Germline CDR1 is LNHDA and CDR2 is SQIVND (reference sequence). The clonotype originates from a man aged 55 to 70 with urothelial cancer. The sequenced sample was PBMCs, obtained around atezolizumab (anti-PD-L1) treatment. This chain connects TRBV19 to TRBJ1-5, with 7 bases lining up with TRBD1. The CDR3 region is CASSRQGGNQPQHF. CDR3 bases: TGTGCCAGTAGTAGACAGGGTGGCAATCAGCCCCAGCATTTT.